One sample yielded the 30 T cell receptor beta chains listed below, sequenced in a study of T cell changes during pregnancy in multiple sclerosis. Libraries were prepared by immunoSEQ multiplex PCR; TCRdb keeps only in-frame clonotypes and omits some of them. This table holds 60,000 or so clones, over 85% found once. The sequencing here drew on CD4+ T cells from peripheral blood mononuclear cells, taken before pregnancy. These receptors were collected from a female donor with multiple sclerosis, enrolled in a pregnancy study.

In this sample, this clone turned up a few times. The V and J genes are TRBV30 and TRBJ1-2; weak D call: TRBD1 (5 bases). Germline V gene data show CDR1 as GTSNPN and CDR2 as SVGIG (reference sequence). Trimming took off 8 bases at V and 3 bases at J, with 16 bases between the two ends. The CDR3 contains 13 residues. The CDR3 loop reads CAARDWVHYGYTF. In DNA, the CDR3 is TGTGCCGCCAGGGACTGGGTGCACTATGGCTACACCTTC. The complete variable domain, with remaining parts taken from reference TRBV30 and TRBJ1-2, reads SQTIHQWPATLVQPVGSPLSLECTVEGTSNPNLYWYRQAAGRGLQLLFYSVGIGQISSEVPQNLSASRPQDRQFILSSKKLLLSDSGFYLCAARDWVHYGYTFGSGTRLTVV.

The V and J genes are TRBV7-3 and TRBJ2-1; 8 bases map to TRBD1. Germline CDR1 SGHTA, CDR2 FQGTGA. V gave up 1 base and J gave up 7 bases; unmatched junction bases: 6. The CDR3 spans 15 residues. DNA of the CDR3: TGTGCCAGCAGCTTAAGGGCAGGGGGCTGGAATGAGCAGTTCTTC. Amino acids: CASSLRAGGWNEQFF.

The rearrangement joins TRBV5-8 to TRBJ1-5, with 9 bases that match TRBD1. After removal of 5 bases from V and 5 bases from J, the junction contained 5 bases not matched to a gene. CDR3 size: 14 residues. Germline V gene lookup returns CDR1 SGHTS and CDR2 YDEGEE. As DNA, the CDR3 is TGTGCCAGCAGAGTCGGGACAGGGTATCAGCCCCAGCATTTT. Translating it yields CASRVGTGYQPQHF.

The rearrangement links TRBV5-5 to TRBJ2-1, with D possibly TRBD1 on 5 matching bases. The V end was cut by 2 bases, the J end by 8 bases, with 14 bases between. Germline V lookup: CDR1 SGHKS, CDR2 YYEKEE (reference sequence). The CDR3 is made up of 14 amino acids. CDR3 nucleotides: TGTGCCAGCAGCTTTAGGGTCAGGGTAGATGAGCAGTTCTTC. Protein sequence: CASSFRVRVDEQFF.

The gene calls are TRBV19 and TRBJ1-5, with TRBD1 as a possible D gene (5 bases). Germline V CDR1 and CDR2: LNHDA, SQIVND (reference sequence). The CDR3 contains 14 residues. Trimming stripped 3 bases from V and 6 bases from J, with 12 bases between. CDR3 sequence reads: CASSIWQGGQPQHF. DNA of the CDR3: TGTGCCAGTAGTATTTGGCAGGGCGGTCAGCCCCAGCATTTT.

In the case of this clone: The junction differs from germline at one of its ends, possibly a read error. The chain uses TRBV7-7 and TRBJ2-5; TRBD1 aligns across 9 bases. The CDR3 loop spans 14 amino acids. CDR1 is SSHAT and CDR2 is FNYEAQ in the germline V gene (reference sequence). The CDR3 protein is CASSLDRGQETQYF. DNA of the CDR3: TGTGCTAGCAGCCTTGACAGGGGGCAAGAGACCCAGTACTTC.

This clone was observed a single time. This chain connects TRBV7-9 to TRBJ1-4; TRBD1 is a possible D gene (6 bases). Germline V gives CDR1 SEHNR, CDR2 FQNEAQ (reference sequence). The CDR3 contains 14 residues. Trimming stripped 5 bases from V and 4 bases from J, with 11 bases between. The CDR3 bases are TGTGCCAGCAGCCCCGGGACACTTAATGAAAAACTGTTTTTT. Protein sequence: CASSPGTLNEKLFF.

In its sample, this clone was seen once. The chain carries TRBV5-6 and TRBJ1-2; D is possibly TRBD1 (6 bases). The CDR3 loop spans 14 amino acids. Per germline, CDR1 SGHDT and CDR2 YYEEEE. V lost 4 bases and J 5 bases, leaving 15 bases between the germline ends. CDR3 sequence (DNA): TGTGCCAGCAGCCCTACTCCACAGGGTTATGGCTACACCTTC. It specifies CASSPTPQGYGYTF.

V gene TRBV10-2 combines with J gene TRBJ2-7; 7 bases align to TRBD2. CDR1 and CDR2 (germline): WSHSY, SAAADI. The length of the CDR3 is 15 residues. J gave up 4 bases and V 3 bases, and 9 bases lay outside the gene matches. This chain's CDR3 is CASSEGPGGWYEQYF. The DNA for the CDR3 is TGCGCCAGCAGTGAAGGGCCCGGGGGGTGGTACGAGCAGTACTTC.

The chain joins TRBV30 to TRBJ2-6; D remains ambiguous. V shed 5 bases and J shed 0 bases, with 8 bases lying between them. CDR3 length: 14 residues. Looked up from germline, CDR1 is GTSNPN and CDR2 is SVGIG (reference sequence). The CDR3 reads CAWAYSSGANVLTF. CDR3 DNA: TGTGCCTGGGCTTATAGCTCTGGGGCCAACGTCCTGACTTTC. The variable domain in full, completed from reference TRBV30 and TRBJ2-6, reads SQTIHQWPATLVQPVGSPLSLECTVEGTSNPNLYWYRQAAGRGLQLLFYSVGIGQISSEVPQNLSASRPQDRQFILSSKKLLLSDSGFYLCAWAYSSGANVLTFGAGSRLTVL.

The gene calls are TRBV18 and TRBJ2-2; 7 bases are shared with TRBD2. Losses at the gene ends were 6 bases for V and 5 bases for J; bases not matched to a gene: 6. Germline V CDR1 and CDR2: KGHSH, LQKENI. CDR3 length: 14 residues. The CDR3 bases are TGTGCCAGCTCCGGCGGGAGAAAAACCGGGGAGCTGTTTTTT. This translates into CASSGGRKTGELFF.

V usage is TRBV19 and J usage is TRBJ2-1; D is perhaps TRBD1 (5 bases). V was cut by 5 bases and J by 3 bases, with 11 bases left in between. Germline V lookup: CDR1 LNHDA, CDR2 SQIVND (reference sequence). The CDR3 runs 14 residues. For the CDR3, the DNA is TGTGCCAGTAGTGGCGTAGGGGTCTACAATGAGCAGTTCTTC. Translated: CASSGVGVYNEQFF.

The DNA for the CDR3 is TGTGCCTGGAGTGTAAGCGGGGGTCTCTTTGGCTACACCTTC. Translated: CAWSVSGGLFGYTF. J is TRBJ1-2 and V is TRBV30; D might be TRBD1 (5 bases). CDR1 is GTSNPN, CDR2 SVGIG, per germline (reference sequence). The CDR3 length is 14 residues. V was pared by 0 bases and J by 7 bases, with 15 bases between.

The V and J genes are TRBV27 and TRBJ2-2; 11 nucleotides agree with TRBD2. CDR1 and CDR2 (germline): MNHEY, SMNVEV (reference sequence). This CDR3 is built from 16 residues. The V and J ends lost 5 bases and 1 base, in that order; junction bases with no gene match: 3. CDR3 bases: TGTGCCAGCAGTCAGCTAGCGGGAGGGAACACCGGGGAGCTGTTTTTT. Encoded protein: CASSQLAGGNTGELFF.

This rearrangement joins TRBV6-5 to TRBJ2-5, with 11 bases lining up with TRBD2. Per the germline V gene, CDR1 is MNHEY and CDR2 is SVGAGI. CDR3 length equals 14 residues. Trimming at V came to 5 bases and at J to 4 bases, leaving 3 bases not matched to a gene. CDR3 amino acids: CASSRLAGPETQYF. Written as DNA, the CDR3 is TGTGCCAGCAGTCGACTAGCGGGACCAGAGACCCAGTACTTC.

V gene TRBV27 combines with J gene TRBJ2-2, with D possibly TRBD1 on 5 matching bases. CDR1 is MNHEY and CDR2 is SMNVEV in the germline V gene (reference sequence). V was cut by 4 bases and J by 0 bases, with 12 bases left in between. The CDR3 loop spans 16 amino acids. The CDR3 reads CASSYWGLTNTGELFF. Here the CDR3 DNA reads TGTGCCAGCAGTTATTGGGGCCTCACGAACACCGGGGAGCTGTTTTTT.

The rearrangement uses TRBV6-5 and TRBJ1-5, with D uncertain. The CDR3 contains 14 residues. Germline CDR1 and CDR2: MNHEY and SVGAGI. In DNA, the CDR3 is TGTGCTAAAAGGTGGAGGGCGAGCAATCAGCCCCAGCATTTT. Its protein is CAKRWRASNQPQHF.

V and J are TRBV5-1 and TRBJ2-1, with 9 bases identical to TRBD1. Germline CDR1 SGHRS, CDR2 YFSETQ. J lost 14 bases, V lost 4 bases, and 10 bases had no gene match. The CDR3 spans 13 residues. CDR3 amino acids: CASSPGPQGAKFF. The CDR3 DNA reads as TGCGCCAGCAGCCCCGGCCCACAGGGGGCGAAGTTCTTC.

The V and J genes are TRBV19 and TRBJ2-7; TRBD1 aligns across 7 bases. Losses at the gene ends were 8 bases for V and 3 bases for J; bases not matched to a gene: 10. Germline loops: CDR1 LNHDA, CDR2 SQIVND (reference sequence). This CDR3 contains 14 residues. DNA of the CDR3: TGTGCCAGTCAACCCGGGACAGTTAACTACGAGCAGTACTTC. Protein product: CASQPGTVNYEQYF. The whole variable domain, remainder taken from reference TRBV19 and TRBJ2-7, is DGGITQSPKYLFRKEGQNVTLSCEQNLNHDAMYWYRQDPGQGLRLIYYSQIVNDFQKGDIAEGYSVSREKKESFPLTVTSAQKNPTAFYLCASQPGTVNYEQYFGPGTRLTVT.

The rearrangement joins TRBV19 to TRBJ2-3; 8 nucleotides line up with TRBD1. V lost 6 bases, J lost 3 bases, and 5 bases stayed unmatched. The CDR3 covers 14 residues. The germline V gene encodes CDR1 LNHDA and CDR2 SQIVND (reference sequence). CDR3 region: CASSDRGRTDTQYF. CDR3 sequence (DNA): TGTGCCAGTAGCGACAGGGGTCGAACAGATACGCAGTATTTT.

The chain has TRBV25-1 and TRBJ2-3; a weak D match, TRBD2 (5 bases). Trimming removed 3 bases from V and 4 bases from J, with 17 bases in between. Germline CDR1 is MGHDK and CDR2 is SYGVNS. This CDR3 comprises 16 residues. CDR3: CASSDLGAVGSDTQYF. CDR3 coding DNA: TGTGCCAGCAGTGATCTGGGAGCGGTCGGGTCAGATACGCAGTATTTT.

The gene calls are TRBV4-2 and TRBJ2-1; 8 bases map to TRBD2. J gave up 7 bases and V 1 base, and 6 bases lay outside the gene matches. Germline CDR1 reads LGHNA; CDR2 reads YNFKEQ. CDR3 length equals 15 residues. The CDR3 DNA follows: TGTGCCAGCAGCCAAGTCGGCCAGCGGGAGAATGAGCAGTTCTTC. Amino acid sequence: CASSQVGQRENEQFF.

For the CDR3, the DNA is TGTGCCAGCAGCGTTGATAGCGGTCACCAAGAGACCCAGTACTTC. Residues: CASSVDSGHQETQYF. This rearrangement joins TRBV9 to TRBJ2-5, with D possibly being TRBD2 (6 bases). Germline loops: CDR1 SGDLS, CDR2 YYNGEE. Trimming pared 2 bases from V and 0 bases from J, leaving 11 bases between. The CDR3 contains 15 residues.

The chain carries TRBV7-3 and TRBJ1-2; 9 nucleotides align to TRBD1. The V segment lost 0 bases and the J segment 4 bases; nucleotides outside the gene matches: 6. The CDR3 sequence is 16 residues long. Germline CDR1 and CDR2: SGHTA and FQGTGA. The CDR3 DNA reads as TGTGCCAGCAGCTTAACCCCCGACAGGGGGTTCTATGGCTACACCTTC. Residues: CASSLTPDRGFYGYTF. The whole variable domain, remainder taken from reference TRBV7-3 and TRBJ1-2, is GAGVSQTPSNKVTEKGKYVELRCDPISGHTALYWYRQSLGQGPEFLIYFQGTGAADDSGLPNDRFFAVRPEGSVSTLKIQRTERGDSAVYLCASSLTPDRGFYGYTFGSGTRLTVV.

This clone came up once. This chain uses TRBV4-3 with TRBJ2-7; 8 bases are a match to TRBD2. V lost 0 bases, J lost 3 bases, and 7 bases stayed unmatched. This CDR3 spans 16 amino acids. The germline CDR1 and CDR2 sequences are LGHNA and YSLEER. The CDR3 coding sequence is TGCGCCAGCAGCCAAGATGTGGGTAGCGGGGACTACGAGCAGTACTTC. This translates into CASSQDVGSGDYEQYF.

V and J are TRBV18 and TRBJ2-7; 10 nucleotides align to TRBD2. Germline V CDR1 and CDR2: KGHSH, LQKENI. This CDR3 comprises 15 residues. The trim removed 2 bases at V and 2 bases at J, leaving 3 bases unmatched. CDR3 in amino acids: CASSPTLAGTYEQYF. CDR3 coding DNA: TGTGCCAGCTCACCAACACTAGCGGGAACCTACGAGCAGTACTTC. Using reference TRBV18 and TRBJ2-7 for the parts outside the CDR3, the full variable domain is NAGVMQNPRHLVRRRGQEARLRCSPMKGHSHVYWYRQLPEEGLKFMVYLQKENIIDESGMPKERFSAEFPKEGPSILRIQQVVRGDSAAYFCASSPTLAGTYEQYFGPGTRLTVT.

This rearrangement joins TRBV9 to TRBJ2-5, with 8 positions matching TRBD2. The CDR3 has 15 amino acids. Losses at the gene ends were 2 bases for V and 3 bases for J; bases not matched to a gene: 6. Looked up from germline, CDR1 is SGDLS and CDR2 is YYNGEE. CDR3 in amino acids: CASSVDPAGEETQYF. For the CDR3, the DNA is TGTGCCAGCAGCGTCGATCCAGCGGGAGAAGAGACCCAGTACTTC.

The J gene is TRBJ2-7, the V gene TRBV14; 10 bases are a match to TRBD2. The CDR3 is 22 amino acids. CDR1 SGHDN and CDR2 FVKESK come from the germline V gene. The junction had 24 bases not matched to a gene; V was cut back by 0 bases and J by 4 bases. This CDR3 is CASSQDRRLGFASGSSRYEQYF. CDR3 DNA: TGTGCCAGCAGCCAAGATCGGAGGCTTGGGTTCGCTAGCGGGAGCTCACGTTACGAGCAGTACTTC.

The rearrangement uses TRBV11-3 and TRBJ2-1; TRBD1 aligns across 9 bases. After removal of 1 base from V and 7 bases from J, the junction contained 5 bases not matched to a gene. Germline V lookup: CDR1 SGHNT, CDR2 YENEEA. This CDR3 has 15 amino acids. In DNA, the CDR3 is TGTGCCAGCAGCTTAGGACAGGGGGGAGGTAATGAGCAGTTCTTC. This encodes CASSLGQGGGNEQFF.

The genes are TRBV9 and TRBJ2-7, with 8 bases identical to TRBD1. Germline V gives CDR1 SGDLS, CDR2 YYNGEE. With V trimmed by 0 bases and J by 1 base, 3 bases remained unmatched. This CDR3 spans 15 amino acids. The CDR3 DNA is TGTGCCAGCAGCGTAGGCTGGACAGGGTCCTACGAGCAGTACTTC. It is translated as CASSVGWTGSYEQYF.